This T cell receptor beta chain comes out of a study of blood T cell repertoires in COVID-19. About the research overall: Specimens from acute and convalescent COVID-19 originated in the United States, Italy and Spain.

This table comes from immunoSEQ multiplex PCR, and its TCRdb copy is limited to in-frame clones, with some not included. This table has around 620,000 clones, approximately 90% appearing once. There are 13 residues in the CDR3. V was pared by 0 bases and J by 7 bases, with 7 bases between. Germline CDR1 is GTSNPN and CDR2 is SVGIG (reference sequence). The sample was peripheral blood. This TCR came from a woman under 30 with acute or convalescent COVID-19. The chain uses TRBV30 and TRBJ1-6; D not certain. CDR3 sequence (DNA): TGTGCCTGGAGTGTACGTGAGAATTCACCCCTCCACTTT. This gives the protein CAWSVRENSPLHF. Full variable domain (missing parts from reference TRBV30 and TRBJ1-6): SQTIHQWPATLVQPVGSPLSLECTVEGTSNPNLYWYRQAAGRGLQLLFYSVGIGQISSEVPQNLSASRPQDRQFILSSKKLLLSDSGFYLCAWSVRENSPLHFGNGTRLTVT.